Detailed here is one TCR beta chain. Its antigen remains unknown. This entry belongs to a study of follicular helper T cells after annual influenza vaccination. Background on the study: Sampling occurred days 0, 7 and 28 after each influenza vaccination. For some subjects, blood spans the 2013-2014, 2014-2015 and 2015-2016 annual vaccinations.

Regarding the study as a whole: Recurrent ICOS+CD38+ cTfh clonotypes included tetramer and AIM influenza-specific ones.

Measured with immunoSEQ multiplex PCR; TCRdb has only the in-frame clones, and not every one. Of 26,000 or so clones in the sample, about four fifths were seen once. Noted time point: 2014-2015 season, pre-vaccination. Donors with HIV/AIDS, active malignancy, immunomodulators or active illness were excluded. This TCR came from an adult who received the influenza vaccine. The sample in question was CXCR5+ CD38- circulating T follicular helper cells from blood, obtained on the day of influenza vaccination. Subset of the sample: circulating Tfh, non-naive CD4+CXCR5+PD-1+ (ICOS+CD38+ or ICOS-CD38-).

CDR3: CATSLRTVNEKLFF. In DNA form, the CDR3 reads TGTGCCACCAGCCTCAGGACAGTTAATGAAAAACTGTTTTTT. The rearrangement joins TRBV15 to TRBJ1-4, with a possible D match to TRBD1 (6 bases). Trimming left V 5 bases short and J 4 bases short, with 11 bases between. The CDR3 has 14 amino acids. Germline CDR1 LNHNV, CDR2 YYDKDF (reference sequence).